The rows below give T cell receptor beta chains drawn from one sample of a study of T cells in Graves' hyperthyroidism and ophthalmopathy. TCRdb redid the calling of the multiplex PCR reads with MiXCR, one entry per CDR3 protein. The table has hundreds of thousands of distinct CDR3 sequences, roughly an eighth seen once; the top ten hold less than 10%. Sequencing was done on a sample of blood. These receptors were collected from a woman between 18 and 29 years old with Graves' hyperthyroidism. Each CDR3 is given with its conserved first and last residue. A D gene is named only where the DNA matches it firmly. Some rows mark clone size as missing; the rest say once, few, many or name a class of expanded clone.

size: NA
D: TRBD1
J: TRBJ1-4
V: TRBV5-1
DNA: TGCGCCAGCAGCTTGGGGGGACAGGGAGATGAAAAACTGTTTTTT
CDR3: CASSLGGQGDEKLFF

size: many
D: NA
J: TRBJ1-1
V: TRBV30
DNA: TGTGCCTGGAGTAGAAGAGGAACTGAAGCTTTCTTT
CDR3: CAWSRRGTEAFF

size: many
D: NA
J: TRBJ2-3
V: TRBV9
DNA: TGTGCCAGCAGCGTAGTCGGGGGCGAGGGAACAGATACGCAGTATTTT
CDR3: CASSVVGGEGTDTQYF

size: many
D: NA
J: TRBJ2-1
V: TRBV3-1
DNA: TGTGCCAGCAGCCAAGATGACAATGAGCAGTTCTTC
CDR3: CASSQDDNEQFF

size: many
D: NA
J: TRBJ1-2
V: TRBV12-3/TRBV12-4
DNA: TGTGCCAGCAGTTTCCGCAGGGACAACTATGGCTACACCTTC
CDR3: CASSFRRDNYGYTF

size: many
D: TRBD2
J: TRBJ2-7
V: TRBV9
DNA: TGTGCCAGCAGCGTAGGAACTAGCGGTAGGGGCGAGCAGTACTTC
CDR3: CASSVGTSGRGEQYF

size: NA
D: NA
J: TRBJ2-7
V: TRBV9
DNA: TGTGCCAGCAGCGTTGGATCGGATGCCTACGAGCAGTACTTC
CDR3: CASSVGSDAYEQYF

size: many
D: TRBD1
J: TRBJ2-7
V: TRBV5-1
DNA: TGCGCCAGCAGTCCTTTCCGGGACAGGGGACCCGACGAGCAGTACTTC
CDR3: CASSPFRDRGPDEQYF

size: many
D: TRBD2
J: TRBJ2-5
V: TRBV29-1
DNA: TGCAGCGTCGTGGGGGGGACTAGCGTTCAAGAGACCCAGTACTTC
CDR3: CSVVGGTSVQETQYF

size: NA
D: NA
J: TRBJ1-2
V: TRBV7-9
DNA: TGTGCCAGCAGCTTATGGAGAGTAGAACCGACAGCTAACTATGGCTACACCTTC
CDR3: CASSLWRVEPTANYGYTF

size: NA
D: NA
J: TRBJ1-2
V: TRBV7-6
DNA: TGTGCCAGCAGCTTAGAAGGGCTAGGTGGCTACACCTTC
CDR3: CASSLEGLGGYTF

size: many
D: TRBD2
J: TRBJ2-3
V: TRBV7-3
DNA: TGTGCCAGCAGCAAATGGAGAGCGGGAGGGCCGGCAGATACGCAGTATTTT
CDR3: CASSKWRAGGPADTQYF

size: NA
D: NA
J: TRBJ2-2
V: TRBV6-1
DNA: TGTGCCAGCGCACCGGGACACGCGAACACCGGGGAGCTGTTTTTT
CDR3: CASAPGHANTGELFF

size: NA
D: TRBD2
J: TRBJ2-3
V: TRBV10-2
DNA: TGCGCCAGCAAACTAACGCGGGGGGGCACAGATACGCAGTATTTT
CDR3: CASKLTRGGTDTQYF

size: few
D: TRBD1
J: TRBJ1-1
V: TRBV4-2
DNA: TGTGCCAGCAGCCAACTGGGACAGACTGCTGAAGCTTTCTTT
CDR3: CASSQLGQTAEAFF

size: few
D: TRBD2
J: TRBJ2-4
V: TRBV11-1
DNA: TGTGCCAGCAGCCCCGAGGCGGGAGGCCTAGCCAAAAACATTCAGTACTTC
CDR3: CASSPEAGGLAKNIQYF

size: many
D: TRBD1
J: TRBJ2-7
V: TRBV3-1
DNA: TGTGCCAGCAGCCAAGAGTGGGGACAGGGCCCCTACGAGCAGTACTTC
CDR3: CASSQEWGQGPYEQYF

size: many
D: TRBD1
J: TRBJ1-2
V: TRBV27
DNA: TGTGCCAGCAGTTCTCGAGGGGGCGGCTATGGCTACACCTTC
CDR3: CASSSRGGGYGYTF

size: many
D: NA
J: TRBJ2-2
V: TRBV6-8
DNA: TGTGCCAGCAGTTACTCGCAGGGTGAGGACACCGGGGAGCTGTTTTTT
CDR3: CASSYSQGEDTGELFF

size: many
D: NA
J: TRBJ2-3
V: TRBV3-1
DNA: TGTGCCAGCAGCCAAGGCTACGGGAGTGGCACAGATACGCAGTATTTT
CDR3: CASSQGYGSGTDTQYF

size: many
D: TRBD2
J: TRBJ2-3
V: TRBV19
DNA: TGTGCCAGTAGTATAGGGGCGGGAGGTAGCTCAGATACGCAGTATTTT
CDR3: CASSIGAGGSSDTQYF